One and the same sample provided the 2 T cell receptor beta chains below, sequenced in a study of OX40 agonist ivuxolimab in advanced cancers. Method: immunoSEQ multiplex PCR; TCRdb's copy keeps in-frame clones and lacks some. The sample shows roughly 77,000 clones, 85% to 95% of them seen only once. This specimen was CD4+ or CD8+ T cells sorted from blood, taken in a trial of the OX40 agonist ivuxolimab. These receptors came from an adult with an advanced solid tumor such as melanoma, head and neck, liver or kidney cancer.

The V and J genes are TRBV7-9 and TRBJ2-7; no clear D. The CDR3 length is 12 residues. Germline V gene data show CDR1 as SEHNR and CDR2 as FQNEAQ (reference sequence). Trimming took 4 bases from V and 5 from J, leaving 9 bases between them. As DNA, the CDR3 is TGTGCCAGCAGCTCCCTCCCCCACGAGCAGTACTTC. Protein product: CASSSLPHEQYF.

The rearrangement uses TRBV5-1 and TRBJ2-5; no definite D call. The CDR3 extends over 16 amino acids. Between the trimmed V and J ends, which lost 2 bases and 5 bases, there was a span of 19 bases. The V gene's germline CDR1 is SGHRS and CDR2 YFSETQ. The CDR3: CASSFDDKSLQETQYF. Here the CDR3 DNA reads TGCGCCAGCAGCTTTGACGACAAATCCTTACAGGAGACCCAGTACTTC.